What follows is one T cell receptor (beta chain) and its context. The data were taken from a study of blood T cell repertoires in COVID-19. Study-wide background: Both acute and convalescent COVID-19 samples were obtained from the United States, Italy and Spain. T cells, B-cell-depleted T cells, or PBMCs supplied cDNA or gDNA.

The CDR3 is 15 residues long. Per germline, CDR1 MNHEY and CDR2 SVGEGT. Trimming removed 6 bases from V and 6 bases from J; junction bases left unmatched: 9. In the source study's methods: Researchers report that nucleated cell counts were estimated from reference gene primer amplification. Produced via immunoSEQ multiplex PCR; TCRdb's table is partial and in-frame only. For V, J and clone size, that table is used; D and trimming come from the DNA. The sample lists tens of thousands of clones, about 90% occurring once. The sequence was collected from a human donor in a cohort sampled during active COVID-19. The specimen sequenced was peripheral blood. The chain uses TRBV6-2 or TRBV6-3 and TRBJ1-5; 9 bases are a match to TRBD1. The CDR3 DNA reads as TGTGCCAGCAGCAGCCAACAGGGGGCGAGTCAGCCCCAGCATTTT. Protein product: CASSSQQGASQPQHF.